One sample yielded the 15 T cell receptor beta chains listed below, sequenced in a study of CD8+ T cells in alopecia areata. The sequencing template was cDNA reverse transcribed from extracted RNA. Assay used: immunoSEQ multiplex PCR; TCRdb lists only in-frame clones, some missing. The table lists approximately 170,000 clones, 50% to 60% of them singletons. The sample's treatment: oral pan-JAK inhibitor, 5-10 mg twice daily. The specimen was CD4+ T cells sorted from blood, collected at week 4, from a patient treated with tofacitinib. The receptors were sampled from a human donor with alopecia areata.

V gene TRBV27 combines with J gene TRBJ2-7; 7 positions match TRBD1. Germline loops: CDR1 MNHEY, CDR2 SMNVEV (reference sequence). Germline trimming cut 6 bases from V and 2 bases from J; bases unmatched to any gene: 7. This CDR3 is 14 amino acids long. The CDR3 loop is CASSVRDSTYEQYF. The CDR3 region has the DNA TGTGCCAGCAGCGTCCGGGACAGTACCTACGAGCAGTACTTC.

This clone turned up a few times. V gene TRBV7-8 combines with J gene TRBJ2-2, with 13 bases lining up with TRBD2. Germline V gene lookup returns CDR1 SGHVS and CDR2 FQNEAQ. Germline trimming cut 5 bases from V and 5 bases from J; bases unmatched to any gene: 2. This CDR3 spans 15 amino acids. CDR3 DNA sequence: TGTGCCAGCAGCCCACTAGCGGGAGGGACCGGGGAGCTGTTTTTT. This codes for CASSPLAGGTGELFF. Looking up the rest from reference TRBV7-8 and TRBJ2-2 gives the full variable domain: GAGVSQSPRYKVAKRGQDVALRCDPISGHVSLFWYQQALGQGPEFLTYFQNEAQLDKSGLPSDRFFAERPEGSVSTLKIQRTQQEDSAVYLCASSPLAGGTGELFFGEGSRLTVL.

V is TRBV9 and J is TRBJ2-1; 7 bases are a match to TRBD2. Germline V gene lookup returns CDR1 SGDLS and CDR2 YYNGEE. The V gene end was trimmed by 0 bases and the J gene end by 6 bases; junction bases not matched to a gene: 6. The CDR3 sequence is 15 residues long. The CDR3 sequence is CASSVEGTTSNEQFF. The CDR3 bases are TGTGCCAGCAGCGTAGAGGGGACTACCAGCAATGAGCAGTTCTTC.

This clone turned up a few times. The rearrangement uses TRBV7-2 and TRBJ2-7; D call uncertain. Germline-derived CDR1 and CDR2 are SGHTA and FQGNSA. Trimming pared 5 bases from V and 6 bases from J, leaving 14 bases between. The length of the CDR3 is 13 residues. The CDR3 DNA reads TGTGCCAGCAGCCCTTTTCGGAGTACCGAGCAGTACTTC. Translated, it gives CASSPFRSTEQYF.

The V and J genes are TRBV29-1 and TRBJ2-7; D possibly corresponds to TRBD2 (6 bases). The last part of the DNA fits TRBJ2-5 better; the J call may be wrong. Germline CDR1 and CDR2: SQVTM and ANQGSEA. CDR3 length equals 11 residues. The CDR3 nucleotides are TGCAGCCCCTTGGCGGGGAAGACCCAGTACTTC. Residues: CSPLAGKTQYF.

This clone occurred a few times. This CDR3 is CASSPWTSGRSTDTQYF. The CDR3 DNA reads as TGTGCCAGCAGCCCCTGGACTAGCGGGAGAAGCACAGATACGCAGTATTTT. The genes are TRBV7-9 and TRBJ2-3, with 13 bases fitting TRBD2. With V trimmed by 5 bases and J by 0 bases, 5 bases remained unmatched. Germline V gene data show CDR1 as SEHNR and CDR2 as FQNEAQ (reference sequence). CDR3 length: 17 amino acids.

This chain connects TRBV5-1 to TRBJ2-1, with D possibly being TRBD1 or TRBD2 (5 bases each). Between the trimmed V and J ends, which lost 3 bases and 4 bases, there was a span of 14 bases. Germline V lookup: CDR1 SGHRS, CDR2 YFSETQ. This CDR3 comprises 15 residues. CDR3 DNA: TGCGCCAGCAGCTGGTCCGGGACGGTTTACAATGAGCAGTTCTTC. This sequence encodes CASSWSGTVYNEQFF.

The table lists this clone with a few counts. The chain carries TRBV4-1 and TRBJ2-5; 9 nucleotides match TRBD1. Germline loops: CDR1 MGHRA, CDR2 YSYEKL. Germline trimming cut 8 bases from V and 5 bases from J; bases unmatched to any gene: 18. There are 17 residues in the CDR3. The CDR3 bases are TGCGCCAGCGGGCTTGAGGCCCCCTACGGACAGGGGGAGACCCAGTACTTC. Translating gives CASGLEAPYGQGETQYF.

V is TRBV6-6 and J is TRBJ1-2, with D possibly TRBD1 on 5 matching bases. Per the germline V gene, CDR1 is MNHNY and CDR2 is SVGAGI (reference sequence). Trimming stripped 10 bases from V and 0 bases from J, with 15 bases between. There are 14 residues in the CDR3. The chain's CDR3 is CAIQGPRANYGYTF. CDR3 bases: TGTGCCATCCAGGGACCGCGAGCTAACTATGGCTACACCTTC.

The chain combines TRBV28 with TRBJ2-7, with D possibly being TRBD1 or TRBD2 (5 bases each). The V and J ends lost 4 bases and 2 bases respectively, with 9 bases between them. CDR1 is MDHEN, CDR2 SYDVKM, per germline. The CDR3 contains 13 residues. CDR3 in amino acids: CASSSGAPYEQYF. The CDR3, as DNA: TGTGCCAGCAGTTCCGGGGCCCCCTACGAGCAGTACTTC.

V usage is TRBV5-1 and J usage is TRBJ2-7, with D hard to call. Germline V gene data show CDR1 as SGHRS and CDR2 as YFSETQ. V lost 3 bases to trimming and J lost 3 bases, with 7 bases between them. The CDR3 spans 12 residues. The CDR3: CASSSHNYEQYF. The CDR3 DNA follows: TGCGCCAGCAGCTCGCACAACTACGAGCAGTACTTC.

The rearrangement links TRBV29-1 to TRBJ2-7; 13 positions agree with TRBD2. V was pared by 7 bases and J by 0 bases, with 0 bases of the junction left unmatched. From germline, CDR1 is SQVTM and CDR2 ANQGSEA. The CDR3 is 13 amino acids. The CDR3 DNA is TGCAGCGGGACTAGCGGGGGCTCCTACGAGCAGTACTTC. This encodes CSGTSGGSYEQYF.

As to this clone: Other DNA sequences in this specimen translate into the identical CDR3. The chain recombines TRBV29-1 with TRBJ2-5; 7 positions match TRBD2. The germline CDR1 and CDR2 sequences are SQVTM and ANQGSEA. This CDR3 is 12 amino acids long. V lost 6 bases to trimming and J lost 2 bases; unmatched junction nucleotides: 3. The CDR3 coding sequence is TGCAGCGTATCGGGGGGTCAAGAGACCCAGTACTTC. This translates into CSVSGGQETQYF.

The chain links TRBV27 to TRBJ2-3; D gene ambiguous. The germline V gene encodes CDR1 MNHEY and CDR2 SMNVEV (reference sequence). This CDR3 comprises 13 residues. The V gene lost 5 bases and the J gene lost 7 bases, with 13 bases spanning the gap. The CDR3 nucleotides read TGTGCCAGCAGTCCCCGGCCTCATCATACGCAGTATTTT. Its translation: CASSPRPHHTQYF.

The sample holds many counts of this clone. The V call is TRBV14, the J call TRBJ2-3; 11 nucleotides match TRBD2. The J segment lost 0 bases and the V segment lost 4 bases, leaving 3 bases of the junction unmatched. Looked up from germline, CDR1 is SGHDN and CDR2 is FVKESK. The CDR3 consists of 16 residues. CDR3 sequence reads: CASSRTSGSSTDTQYF. The CDR3 nucleotides are TGTGCCAGCAGCCGGACTAGCGGGTCTAGCACAGATACGCAGTATTTT.